A single sample is the source of the 9 T cell receptor beta chains below, sequenced in a study of control samples from healthy donors and cancer patients. Assay used: immunoSEQ multiplex PCR; TCRdb lists only in-frame clones, some missing. The data hold under 150,000 clones, with about 87% observed a single time. The source material was blood. These receptors all come from a man in his 60s in good health.

This sequence joins TRBV27 and TRBJ2-5; D remains ambiguous. The germline gives CDR1 MNHEY, CDR2 SMNVEV (reference sequence). This CDR3 spans 14 amino acids. Between the trimmed V and J ends, which lost 3 bases and 5 bases, there was a span of 13 bases. This CDR3 reads CASSLSQIPETQYF. The CDR3, as DNA: TGTGCCAGCAGTTTGAGCCAGATCCCGGAGACCCAGTACTTC.

In regard to this clone: One end of the junction does not line up with germline, which may come from a read error. V gene TRBV19 combines with J gene TRBJ2-5, with D perhaps given as TRBD1 or TRBD2 (5 bases each). The CDR3 totals 14 residues. Looked up from germline, CDR1 is LNHDA and CDR2 is SQIVND (reference sequence). The CDR3, as DNA: TGTGCCAGTAGTTTAGAGGGGCTTGGGGAGACCCAGTACTTC. Its protein is CASSLEGLGETQYF.

This CDR3 reads CASSFSQNTEAFF. The CDR3, as DNA: TGTGCCAGCAGTTTCAGCCAGAACACTGAAGCTTTCTTT. The genes are TRBV12-3 or TRBV12-4 and TRBJ1-1; D call uncertain. With 3 bases removed from V and 1 base from J, the gap between germline ends came to 6 bases. The CDR3 is 13 amino acids.

The V gene is TRBV7-3, the J gene TRBJ2-1; D remains ambiguous. The germline gives CDR1 SGHTA, CDR2 FQGTGA. The CDR3 has 13 residues. Trimming took off 1 base at V and 7 bases at J, with 8 bases between the two ends. The CDR3, as DNA: TGTGCCAGCAGCTTAAATTCCGCGAATGAGCAGTTCTTC. This gives the protein CASSLNSANEQFF. Variable domain in full (rest from reference TRBV7-3 and TRBJ2-1): GAGVSQTPSNKVTEKGKYVELRCDPISGHTALYWYRQSLGQGPEFLIYFQGTGAADDSGLPNDRFFAVRPEGSVSTLKIQRTERGDSAVYLCASSLNSANEQFFGPGTRLTVL.

The chain combines TRBV19 with TRBJ1-4; D gene uncertain. The V end was cut by 10 bases, the J end by 1 base, with 16 bases between. Germline V gene data show CDR1 as LNHDA and CDR2 as SQIVND (reference sequence). The CDR3 covers 15 residues. The CDR3 nucleotides are TGTGCCACACAACAAATGGCGGAAACTAATGAAAAACTGTTTTTT. This encodes CATQQMAETNEKLFF.

V gene TRBV3-1 (or the pseudogene TRBV3-2) combines with J gene TRBJ1-1; D not resolved. The ends were cut back, 5 bases at V and 3 bases at J, with 10 bases in the middle. The CDR3 is 13 residues long. Germline V CDR1 and CDR2: LGHDT, YNNKEL (reference sequence). The CDR3 DNA is TGTGCCAGCAGCTTTAACGGGGACACTGAAGCTTTCTTT. Translation gives CASSFNGDTEAFF.

This rearrangement joins TRBV28 to TRBJ1-3; D unresolved. CDR3 length: 16 amino acids. V lost 5 bases to trimming and J lost 5 bases, with 19 bases between them. From germline, CDR1 is MDHEN and CDR2 SYDVKM. This CDR3 reads CASSIRTGGLRNTIYF. Written as DNA, the CDR3 is TGTGCCAGCAGTATCCGGACGGGAGGCCTACGAAACACCATATATTTT.

CDR3 sequence reads: CASSRTSGVSGANVLTF. CDR3 coding DNA: TGTGCCAGCAGTCGGACTAGCGGGGTCTCTGGGGCCAACGTCCTGACTTTC. V usage is TRBV28 and J usage is TRBJ2-6, with 12 bases identical to TRBD2. CDR1 is MDHEN and CDR2 is SYDVKM in the germline V gene. This CDR3 contains 17 residues. The junction had 2 bases not matched to a gene; V was cut back by 5 bases and J by 0 bases.

The count of this clone is one. The same CDR3 arises from other DNA sequences in this sample as well. The chain recombines TRBV9 with TRBJ1-4; D is undetermined. Trimming left V 0 bases short and J 3 bases short, with 3 bases between. Germline CDR1 and CDR2: SGDLS and YYNGEE. CDR3 length: 13 residues. The CDR3 loop reads CASSVVPNEKLFF. The CDR3 DNA sequence: TGTGCCAGCAGCGTAGTCCCTAATGAAAAACTGTTTTTT.